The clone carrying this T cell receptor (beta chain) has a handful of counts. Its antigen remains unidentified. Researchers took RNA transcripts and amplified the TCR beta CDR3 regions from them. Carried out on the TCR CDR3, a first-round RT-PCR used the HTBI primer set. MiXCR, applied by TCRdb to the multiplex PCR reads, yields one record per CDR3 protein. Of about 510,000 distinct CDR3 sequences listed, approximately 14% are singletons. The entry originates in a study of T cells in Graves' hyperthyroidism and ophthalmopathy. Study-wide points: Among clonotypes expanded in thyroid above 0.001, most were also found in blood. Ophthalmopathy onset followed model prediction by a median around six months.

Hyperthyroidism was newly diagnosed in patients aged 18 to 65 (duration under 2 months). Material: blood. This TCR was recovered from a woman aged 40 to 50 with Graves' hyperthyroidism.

CDR3 protein: CASSLRRDFMNTEAFF. The CDR3 DNA sequence: TGTGCCAGCAGCTTACGTAGGGATTTCATGAACACTGAAGCTTTCTTT. This chain uses TRBV7-2 with TRBJ1-1; no clear D gene. The CDR3 consists of 16 residues. Germline V lookup: CDR1 SGHTA, CDR2 FQGNSA. Trimming removed 2 bases at V and 0 bases at J, with 13 bases between. Complete variable domain (other parts from reference TRBV7-2 and TRBJ1-1): GAGVSQSPSNKVTEKGKDVELRCDPISGHTALYWYRQSLGQGLEFLIYFQGNSAPDKSGLPSDRFSAERTGGSVSTLTIQRTQQEDSAVYLCASSLRRDFMNTEAFFGQGTRLTVV.